This T cell receptor (beta chain) was identified in a study of response to subunit inactivated influenza vaccine. General observations from the study: Researchers suggested that each seasonal influenza vaccination recruits few new T cells.

A single record per CDR3 protein comes from TCRdb applying MiXCR to the RT-PCR reads. The profile shows 800,000 or so distinct CDR3 sequences, 20% to 25% of them singletons. For this clonotype: Its cognate antigen is unknown.

CDR1 and CDR2 (germline): SQVTM, ANQGSEA. This CDR3 has 10 residues. The V gene lost 3 bases and the J gene lost 6 bases, with 5 bases spanning the gap. This rearrangement joins TRBV29-1 to TRBJ1-2; no clear D. This TCR came from a man in his fifties or sixties who received an inactivated influenza vaccine. The input for sequencing was PBMCs from blood, taken around 5 days after vaccination. CDR3 amino acids: CSVDEDGYTF. Here the CDR3 DNA reads TGCAGCGTTGATGAGGATGGCTACACCTTC.